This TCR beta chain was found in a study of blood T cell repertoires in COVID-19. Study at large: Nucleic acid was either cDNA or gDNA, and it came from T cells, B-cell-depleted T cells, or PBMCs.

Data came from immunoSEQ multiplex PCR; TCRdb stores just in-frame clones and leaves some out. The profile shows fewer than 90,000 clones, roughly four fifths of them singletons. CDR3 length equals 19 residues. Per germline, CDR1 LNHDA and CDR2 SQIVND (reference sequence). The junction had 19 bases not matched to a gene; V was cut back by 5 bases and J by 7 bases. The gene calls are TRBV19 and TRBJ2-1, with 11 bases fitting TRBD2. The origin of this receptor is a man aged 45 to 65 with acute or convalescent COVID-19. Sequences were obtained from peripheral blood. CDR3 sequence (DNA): TGTGCCAGTAGTTCAAACGGTGGGACTAGCGGAGCTACCACTAATGAGCAGTTCTTC. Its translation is CASSSNGGTSGATTNEQFF.